This T cell receptor (beta chain) stems from a study of T cells in Graves' hyperthyroidism and ophthalmopathy. V gave up 5 bases and J gave up 5 bases; unmatched junction bases: 7. The CDR3 has 15 residues. In germline, CDR1 is MDHEN, CDR2 SYDVKM. Amplification targeted TCR beta CDR3 regions from RNA transcripts. The HTBI primer set was used in a first-round RT-PCR of the TCR CDR3. TCRdb itself ran the multiplex PCR reads through MiXCR, one entry per CDR3 protein. This repertoire shows roughly 500,000 distinct CDR3 sequences, roughly 14% found once; its top ten account for around 5.4%. The sample taken for sequencing was blood. The chain joins TRBV28 to TRBJ1-5; 9 bases align to TRBD1. This TCR came from a woman younger than 45 with Graves' hyperthyroidism that later progressed to Graves' ophthalmopathy. CDR3 DNA sequence: TGTGCCAGCAGTCTACCTACAGGGGGCTATCAGCCCCAGCATTTT. Translation: CASSLPTGGYQPQHF.